This is a list of T cell receptor beta chains from one sample in a study of blood T cell repertoires in COVID-19. Only in-frame clones appear in the TCRdb table, and some are missing; sequencing was by immunoSEQ multiplex PCR. The sample has roughly 340,000 clones, around 87% seen once. The sample was PBMCs or T cells enriched from blood (not recorded which). These receptors came from a man in his forties in a cohort exposed to, infected with or recovered from COVID-19 (not recorded which). Both conserved end residues are part of each CDR3. The D gene is left open where the match is weak. Size tells how often a clone was seen (once, few, many) or the class of an expanded clone, and some rows leave it out.

TRBJ1-4 TRBV5-1 . . CASSKGQVNEKLFF TGCGCCAGCAGCAAGGGACAAGTTAATGAAAAACTGTTTTTT
TRBJ2-5 TRBV6-6 . TRBD2 CASREREGWQTQYF TGTGCCAGCAGAGAGCGGGAGGGCTGGCAGACCCAGTACTTC
TRBJ2-1 TRBV19 . . CASSRLGGSSYNEQFF TGTGCCAGTAGTAGGTTGGGGGGAAGCTCCTACAATGAGCAGTTCTTC
TRBJ1-3 TRBV30 . . CAWTGGNTIYF TGTGCCTGGACAGGGGGAAACACCATATATTTT
TRBJ2-3 TRBV5-1 . TRBD1 CASSSQGAPDTQYF TGCGCCAGCAGCTCACAGGGGGCTCCAGATACGCAGTATTTT
TRBJ1-4 TRBV2 . TRBD1 CASSWQGVANEKLFF TGTGCCAGCAGCTGGCAGGGGGTAGCTAATGAAAAACTGTTTTTT
TRBJ2-2 TRBV27 . TRBD1 CASTRIWTGDTGELFF TGTGCCAGCACTAGAATTTGGACAGGGGACACCGGGGAGCTGTTTTTT
TRBJ2-7 TRBV5-1 . . CASSLTGSTYEQYF TGCGCCAGCAGCTTGACAGGGTCCACCTACGAGCAGTACTTC
TRBJ2-7 TRBV11-2 . . CASRSPMAGTYEQYF TGTGCCAGCAGGAGCCCGATGGCGGGAACCTACGAGCAGTACTTC
TRBJ2-7 TRBV11-2 . TRBD2 CASSLDSGTSGREQYF TGTGCCAGCAGCTTAGACTCCGGGACTAGCGGGAGAGAGCAGTACTTC
TRBJ2-7 TRBV3-1/TRBV3-2 . . CASSPSTSRPTSSYEQYF TGTGCCAGCAGCCCCTCAACTAGCAGGCCCACGAGCTCCTACGAGCAGTACTTC
TRBJ2-7 TRBV6-1 once TRBD2 CASREGAGGDEQYF TGTGCCAGCAGGGAAGGAGCGGGAGGGGACGAGCAGTACTTC
TRBJ1-5 TRBV19 . . CASSSAPGSNQPQHF TGTGCCAGTAGTTCGGCCCCGGGATCCAATCAGCCCCAGCATTTT
TRBJ1-2 TRBV10-3 . TRBD1 CAISDRTGYGYTF TGTGCCATCAGTGACAGGACAGGCTATGGCTACACCTTC
TRBJ2-1 TRBV5-4 . . CASSRDTSSYNEQFF TGTGCCAGCAGCAGGGACACGAGCTCCTACAATGAGCAGTTCTTC
TRBJ2-6 TRBV5-1 . . CASSTPTSSGANVLTF TGCGCCAGCAGCACCCCTACTAGTTCTGGGGCCAACGTCCTGACTTTC
TRBJ1-2 TRBV25-1 . . CASSEGRRNYGYTF TGTGCCAGCAGTGAGGGCAGAAGGAACTATGGCTACACCTTC
TRBJ2-2 TRBV7-3 . . CASSLNRRGSTGELFF TGTGCCAGCAGCTTAAACCGTCGGGGGAGCACCGGGGAGCTGTTTTTT
TRBJ1-5 TRBV15 few TRBD1 CATSRAGQGRSQPQHF TGTGCCACCAGCAGGGCCGGACAGGGGAGGAGTCAGCCCCAGCATTTT
TRBJ1-6 TRBV3-1/TRBV3-2 . . CASSQLYNSPSPLHF TGTGCCAGCAGCCAACTTTATAACAGTCCGTCACCCCTCCACTTT
TRBJ2-7 TRBV28 . . CATQSGSYEQYF TGTGCCACCCAGAGCGGTTCCTACGAGCAGTACTTC
TRBJ1-6 TRBV18 . . CASSPNGGRNNSPLHF TGTGCCAGCTCACCTAATGGTGGCAGGAACAATTCACCCCTCCACTTT
TRBJ2-1 TRBV18 . . CASSPLQADNEQFF TGTGCCAGCTCACCGCTACAGGCGGACAATGAGCAGTTCTTC
TRBJ1-1 TRBV24-1 . TRBD1 CATSEQGAGTEAFF TGTGCCACCAGTGAACAGGGGGCGGGCACTGAAGCTTTCTTT
TRBJ2-7 TRBV19 . TRBD2 CASNQAGVGYEQYF TGTGCCAGCAACCAAGCGGGAGTCGGCTACGAGCAGTACTTC
TRBJ2-1 TRBV7-2 . . CASSFWSSEYNEQFF TGTGCCAGCAGCTTTTGGTCTAGCGAATACAATGAGCAGTTCTTC
TRBJ2-5 TRBV28 . . CASTQPGAQETQYF TGTGCCAGCACCCAACCGGGAGCACAAGAGACCCAGTACTTC
TRBJ2-3 TRBV19 . . CASSLRGKGTDTQYF TGTGCCAGTAGTCTGAGGGGGAAGGGCACAGATACGCAGTATTTT
TRBJ1-2 TRBV7-9 once TRBD1 CASTNGQGEVYGYTF TGTGCCAGCACCAACGGACAGGGGGAGGTCTATGGCTACACCTTC
TRBJ2-5 TRBV24-1 . TRBD1 CATGTGIKETQYF TGTGCCACTGGGACAGGGATAAAAGAGACCCAGTACTTC
TRBJ2-7 TRBV7-6 . TRBD2 CASSEGRGVGYEQYF TGTGCCAGCAGCGAGGGACGGGGGGTGGGATACGAGCAGTACTTC
TRBJ1-6 TRBV28 . TRBD1 CASSLSTGVGSPLHF TGTGCCAGCAGTTTATCCACAGGGGTAGGTTCACCCCTCCACTTT
TRBJ2-5 TRBV30 . TRBD1 CACGQAQETQYF TGTGCCTGTGGACAGGCACAAGAGACCCAGTACTTC
TRBJ2-7 TRBV20-1 . . CSASQTYEQYF TGCAGTGCTAGCCAGACATACGAGCAGTACTTC
TRBJ2-1 TRBV9 . TRBD2 CASSVITSGINEQFF TGTGCCAGCAGCGTTATAACTAGCGGGATTAACGAGCAGTTCTTC
TRBJ2-1 TRBV11-1 once TRBD2 CASSRTSGRGQGQFF TGTGCCAGCAGTCGGACTAGCGGGAGGGGGCAGGGGCAGTTCTTC
TRBJ2-1 TRBV12-1 few . CASSFEGAGTSGRPPMDEQFF TGTGCCAGCAGCTTTGAAGGTGCCGGGACTAGCGGGAGACCCCCCATGGATGAGCAGTTCTTC
TRBJ2-7 TRBV5-5 . TRBD2 CASSGGPSGSLVYEQYF TGTGCCAGCAGCGGGGGGCCTAGCGGGAGTTTGGTCTACGAGCAGTACTTC
TRBJ2-1 TRBV7-2 . TRBD2 CASSLVGGGAYNEQFF TGTGCCAGCAGCTTAGTCGGGGGAGGGGCATACAATGAGCAGTTCTTC
TRBJ1-1 TRBV28 . TRBD1 CASSTGQGIEAFF TGTGCCAGCAGTACGGGACAGGGCATTGAAGCTTTCTTT
TRBJ2-7 TRBV24-1 . TRBD2 CATSDLGVGAGPPQSYEQYF TGTGCCACCAGTGATTTGGGCGTAGGAGCGGGGCCTCCTCAATCCTACGAGCAGTACTTC
TRBJ1-1 TRBV18 . . CASAVAAYENTEAFF TGTGCCAGCGCAGTAGCAGCCTATGAGAACACTGAAGCTTTCTTT
TRBJ2-7 TRBV11-2 . TRBD2 CASGVTSGASYEQYF TGTGCCAGCGGGGTAACTAGCGGGGCATCCTACGAGCAGTACTTC
TRBJ1-2 TRBV28 . . CASNTGNSNYGYTF TGTGCCAGTAATACAGGGAACTCTAACTATGGCTACACCTTC
TRBJ2-3 TRBV24-1 . . CATSTRQTDTQYF TGTGCCACCAGCACCCGCCAGACAGATACGCAGTATTTT
TRBJ1-6 TRBV3-1/TRBV3-2 . . CASSRDSRNSPLHF TGTGCCAGCAGTCGGGACTCTAGGAATTCACCCCTCCACTTT
TRBJ2-7 TRBV4-1 . . CASSPYGDEQYF TGCGCCAGCAGCCCCTATGGAGACGAGCAGTACTTC
TRBJ2-2 TRBV9 . . CASSVEGYTGELFF TGTGCCAGCAGCGTGGAGGGTTACACCGGGGAGCTGTTTTTT
TRBJ2-1 TRBV5-1 . . CASSLVLGVKEQFF TGCGCCAGCAGCTTGGTTCTAGGAGTAAAGGAGCAGTTCTTC
TRBJ1-4 TRBV5-8 . TRBD1 CASSRGQGHEKLFF TGTGCCAGCAGCCGGGGACAGGGGCACGAAAAACTGTTTTTT
TRBJ1-5 TRBV30 . . CAWSTTRGQPQHF TGTGCCTGGAGTACTACCAGGGGTCAGCCCCAGCATTTT
TRBJ2-2 TRBV18 . TRBD2 CASGRLAGESTGELFF TGTGCCAGCGGGAGACTAGCTGGGGAGAGCACCGGGGAGCTGTTTTTT
TRBJ2-7 TRBV7-2 . . CASSLARNYEQYF TGTGCCAGCAGCTTAGCGCGGAACTACGAGCAGTACTTC
TRBJ2-3 TRBV5-6 . . CASSPLAGSTDTQYF TGTGCCAGCAGCCCGCTGGCGGGGAGCACAGATACGCAGTATTTT